These 20 T cell receptor beta chains came from one sample sequenced in a study of regulatory T cells in long-lasting Graves disease. Time point specified: newly diagnosed GD, antithyroid drugs for less than 3 months. TCR sequences were obtained from RNA taken from PBMCs. The TCR beta library used iRepertoire HTBI primers with Arm-PCR amplification of CDR3. TCRdb redid the calling of the multiplex PCR reads with MiXCR, one entry per CDR3 protein. This sample yields approximately 540,000 distinct CDR3 sequences, of which around 13% are seen a single time; approximately 9% belongs to the top ten. These data were also reused for a study on T cells in Graves' hyperthyroidism and ophthalmopathy.

This material consisted of peripheral blood mononuclear cells (PBMCs), taken at new diagnosis, from a patient treated with antithyroid drugs. The receptors were sampled from a woman aged 30 to 39 with Graves disease.

The chain couples TRBV6-2 or TRBV6-3 to TRBJ1-2, with D possibly being TRBD1 (5 bases). Looked up from germline, CDR1 is MNHEY and CDR2 is SVGEGT. This CDR3 spans 15 amino acids. Trimming pared 8 bases from V and 1 base from J, leaving 17 bases between. CDR3 sequence: CASCGARALNYGYTF. CDR3 DNA sequence: TGTGCCAGCTGCGGGGCCAGGGCTCTTAACTATGGCTACACCTTC.

This clonotype occurred a few times. The chain combines TRBV2 with TRBJ2-5; possibly TRBD1 for D (5 bases). V was pared by 1 base and J by 5 bases, with 5 bases between. The V gene's germline CDR1 is SNHLY and CDR2 FYNNEI. The CDR3 sequence is 12 residues long. CDR3 amino acids: CASSEEGETQYF. The CDR3 DNA reads as TGTGCCAGCAGTGAAGAGGGGGAGACCCAGTACTTC.

Many counts were recorded for this clonotype. The chain is built from TRBV6-1 and TRBJ1-1, with 9 bases that match TRBD1. The J segment lost 3 bases and the V segment lost 6 bases, leaving 8 bases of the junction unmatched. This CDR3 region has 15 residues. CDR1 is MNHNS and CDR2 is SASEGT in the germline V gene. The CDR3 spells CASRQQQGADTEAFF. CDR3 DNA sequence: TGTGCCAGCAGACAGCAACAGGGGGCGGACACTGAAGCTTTCTTT.

The rearrangement joins TRBV5-1 to TRBJ2-7; possibly TRBD1 for D (6 bases). This CDR3 has 13 residues. CDR1 SGHRS and CDR2 YFSETQ come from the germline V gene. Trimming stripped 4 bases from V and 1 base from J, with 9 bases between. In DNA form, the CDR3 reads TGCGCCAGCAGCGGGACACCTTCCTACGAGCAGTACTTC. Translated: CASSGTPSYEQYF.

The sample holds a few counts of this clonotype. The CDR3 coding sequence is TGCGCCAGCAGCTTTCAAGCGGGGGACTACAATGAGCAGTTCTTC. Protein: CASSFQAGDYNEQFF. The chain recombines TRBV5-1 with TRBJ2-1; 8 nucleotides line up with TRBD2. The V and J ends lost 2 bases and 3 bases, in that order; junction bases with no gene match: 4. Per germline, CDR1 SGHRS and CDR2 YFSETQ. The CDR3 has 15 residues.

This clonotype showed up just once. This rearrangement joins TRBV28 to TRBJ2-7, with 7 bases fitting TRBD2. Germline CDR1 is MDHEN and CDR2 is SYDVKM. Unmatched junction bases numbered 15, after V lost 11 bases and J lost 5 bases. This CDR3 contains 14 residues. The CDR3 loop reads CARQRSNGRHEQYF. In DNA form, the CDR3 reads TGTGCCCGCCAGCGTTCTAACGGGAGGCACGAGCAGTACTTC.

V and J are TRBV20-1 and TRBJ2-5; D is uncertain. This CDR3 comprises 16 residues. Germline V CDR1 and CDR2: DFQATT, SNEGSKA (reference sequence). The germline V and J ends were trimmed by 0 bases and 5 bases, with 19 bases remaining between them. CDR3 bases: TGCAGTGCTAGAGATACGACGGCTAGAAGTATGGAGACCCAGTACTTC. Amino acids: CSARDTTARSMETQYF.

This clonotype showed up just a few times. The genes are TRBV6-1 and TRBJ1-2; D perhaps matches TRBD1 (6 bases). Germline V gene data show CDR1 as MNHNS and CDR2 as SASEGT. Trimming removed 10 bases at V and 2 bases at J, with 11 bases between. The CDR3 loop spans 12 amino acids. The CDR3 reads CATRQVNYGYTF. The CDR3 coding sequence is TGTGCCACCAGACAGGTGAACTATGGCTACACCTTC.

The CDR3 nucleotides are TGTGCCACTACAAACAGGGACGAGACCCAGTACTTC. This sequence encodes CATTNRDETQYF. The gene calls are TRBV25-1 and TRBJ2-5, with D perhaps matching TRBD1 (6 bases). Germline loops: CDR1 MGHDK, CDR2 SYGVNS. This CDR3 is 12 amino acids long. Trimming stripped 10 bases from V and 5 bases from J, with 14 bases between.

This clonotype was counted only a few times. V gene TRBV20-1 combines with J gene TRBJ1-2; 7 bases fit TRBD1. V was clipped by 3 bases and J by 3 bases; unmatched bases: 7. Germline CDR1 is DFQATT and CDR2 is SNEGSKA (reference sequence). The CDR3 is made up of 14 amino acids. The CDR3 nucleotides read TGCAGTGCTAGGTGGCAGGGGGTTGACTATGGCTACACCTTC. It specifies CSARWQGVDYGYTF.

This clonotype came up many times. The chain carries TRBV11-2 and TRBJ2-7; D possibly uses TRBD1 or TRBD2 (5 bases each). Per the germline V gene, CDR1 is SGHAT and CDR2 is FQNNGV. This CDR3 is 14 amino acids long. Trimming stripped 4 bases from V and 6 bases from J, with 16 bases between. The CDR3 here is CASSSTGPYREQYF. The CDR3 nucleotides are TGTGCCAGCAGCTCAACGGGGCCATATCGCGAGCAGTACTTC.

This clonotype showed up many times. The chain has TRBV24-1 and TRBJ1-1; 7 bases are shared with TRBD1. Per the germline V gene, CDR1 is KGHDR and CDR2 is SFDVKD. The CDR3 has 13 amino acids. V was pared by 7 bases and J by 2 bases, with 3 bases of the junction left unmatched. This CDR3 is CATRTGPNTEAFF. The CDR3 coding sequence is TGTGCCACCAGGACAGGGCCCAACACTGAAGCTTTCTTT.

In regard to this clonotype: A much larger clone differs by one base, so this may be a read error. J is TRBJ2-7 and V is TRBV20-1; D tentatively fits TRBD1 or TRBD2 (5 bases each). Germline CDR1 and CDR2: DFQATT and SNEGSKA (reference sequence). The CDR3 totals 14 residues. V dropped 4 bases and J dropped 7 bases, with 20 bases sitting between them. This CDR3 is CSAIRDRLGEEQYF. In DNA, the CDR3 is TGCAGTGCTATTCGGGACCGACTTGGGGAGGAGCAGTACTTC.

This clonotype came up many times. The V call is TRBV6-2 or TRBV6-3, the J call TRBJ1-5; D unresolved. The CDR3 is made up of 15 amino acids. The V and J ends lost 5 bases and 3 bases respectively, with 14 bases between them. Germline assignment: CDR1 MNHEY and CDR2 SVGEGT. The CDR3: CASSPTDGFNQPQHF. The CDR3 region has the DNA TGTGCCAGCAGTCCAACGGACGGATTCAATCAGCCCCAGCATTTT.

The chain employs TRBV15 and TRBJ2-1; 10 bases agree with TRBD2. V lost 0 bases and J lost 7; bases outside the gene matches: 9. There are 17 residues in the CDR3. The germline V gene has CDR1 LNHNV and CDR2 YYDKDF (reference sequence). In nucleotides, the CDR3 is TGTGCCACCAGCAGAGAAAAAGCTAGCGGGGGTGCGAATGAGCAGTTCTTC. Protein product: CATSREKASGGANEQFF.

In this sample, this clonotype turned up many times. This chain links TRBV5-5 with TRBJ1-2; no reliable D call. The CDR3 consists of 13 residues. Trimming pared 4 bases from V and 3 bases from J, leaving 10 bases between. CDR1 is SGHKS, CDR2 YYEKEE, per germline (reference sequence). The CDR3 sequence is CASSLRIHYGYTF. The CDR3 nucleotides are TGTGCCAGCAGCCTTCGGATTCACTATGGCTACACCTTC. Looking up the rest from reference TRBV5-5 and TRBJ1-2 gives the full variable domain: DAGVTQSPTHLIKTRGQQVTLRCSPISGHKSVSWYQQVLGQGPQFIFQYYEKEERGRGNFPDRFSARQFPNYSSELNVNALLLGDSALYLCASSLRIHYGYTFGSGTRLTVV.

This clonotype showed up many times. This chain joins TRBV12-3 or TRBV12-4 and TRBJ1-5; no definite D call. The length of the CDR3 is 14 residues. V was pared by 7 bases and J by 5 bases, with 15 bases between. CDR3 sequence: CASTRGQADQPQHF. CDR3 sequence (DNA): TGTGCCAGCACGAGAGGGCAGGCGGATCAGCCCCAGCATTTT.

This clonotype has a count of ten or more. The chain recombines TRBV20-1 with TRBJ1-4; 8 nucleotides align to TRBD1. V lost 3 bases and J lost 5; bases outside the gene matches: 5. The CDR3 loop spans 14 amino acids. Germline loops: CDR1 DFQATT, CDR2 SNEGSKA (reference sequence). The CDR3 coding sequence is TGCAGTGCTAGTGCAGGGGGCGCGAATGAAAAACTGTTTTTT. This gives the protein CSASAGGANEKLFF.

The V gene is TRBV27, the J gene TRBJ2-1; 9 positions match TRBD2. The CDR3 spans 17 residues. After removal of 4 bases from V and 1 base from J, the junction contained 8 bases not matched to a gene. The germline CDR1 and CDR2 sequences are MNHEY and SMNVEV (reference sequence). DNA for the CDR3: TGTGCCAGCAGTTCACTACAGCGGGGGGCTTCCTACAATGAGCAGTTCTTC. Protein sequence: CASSSLQRGASYNEQFF.

This clonotype has a count of ten or more. This chain uses TRBV7-9 with TRBJ2-5, with a weak D call TRBD2 (6 bases). The CDR3 consists of 15 residues. Trimming left V 5 bases short and J 2 bases short, with 15 bases between. The germline V gene has CDR1 SEHNR and CDR2 FQNEAQ (reference sequence). CDR3 sequence: CASSATGTAQETQYF. The CDR3 region has the DNA TGTGCCAGCAGCGCGACCGGGACTGCGCAAGAGACCCAGTACTTC.